The 7 T cell receptor beta chains below all came from one sample that was sequenced in a study of T-cell reconstitution after alpha-beta-depleted transplantation in children. Researchers prepared the TCRbeta library using unique molecular identifiers, the study reports. Each CDR3 protein is one row after TCRdb ran MiXCR on the PCR reads. The profile covers a few hundred thousand distinct CDR3 sequences, with roughly 11% appearing a single time and approximately 5% taken by the ten largest. The input for sequencing was PBMCs from the stem cell graft donor, taken from the stem cell graft. These receptors all come from a human donor who donated a stem cell graft to a child with acute myeloid leukemia.

In its sample, this clonotype was seen a few times. V and J are TRBV10-2 and TRBJ2-5; TRBD2 agrees at 16 bases. With 4 bases clipped from V and 4 bases from J, the junction kept 9 bases outside the gene matches. The CDR3 sequence is 18 residues long. Germline V CDR1 and CDR2: WSHSY, SAAADI. Here the CDR3 DNA reads TGCGCCAGCAGTGGGGTAATCGGGACTAGCGGGGGGGCAGAGACCCAGTACTTC. Its translation is CASSGVIGTSGGAETQYF.

The rearrangement joins TRBV29-1 to TRBJ2-1; the match to TRBD2 covers 15 bases. The CDR3 extends over 16 amino acids. The V gene's germline CDR1 is SQVTM and CDR2 ANQGSEA. With 6 bases clipped from V and 7 bases from J, the junction kept 10 bases outside the gene matches. The CDR3 DNA follows: TGCAGCGTAGGACTAGCGGGAGGGCCAGGATCGAATGAGCAGTTCTTC. This translates into CSVGLAGGPGSNEQFF.

This clonotype was recorded a few times. This chain links TRBV5-1 with TRBJ2-5; D ambiguous. V was shortened by 2 bases and J by 3 bases, with 17 bases between the two germline ends. The CDR3 has 16 residues. CDR1 and CDR2 (germline): SGHRS, YFSETQ. This chain's CDR3 is CASSFSREFTEETQYF. The CDR3 DNA reads TGCGCCAGCAGCTTTTCAAGAGAATTCACGGAAGAGACCCAGTACTTC.

This clonotype was counted many times. The rearrangement links TRBV4-2 to TRBJ2-3; TRBD1 might be the D (6 bases). Trimming took 2 bases from V and 1 from J, leaving 19 bases between them. The CDR3 extends over 18 amino acids. Germline V gives CDR1 LGHNA, CDR2 YNFKEQ. The CDR3 sequence: CASSQQIQGPAGTDTQYF. CDR3 bases: TGTGCCAGCAGCCAACAGATACAGGGACCAGCTGGCACAGATACGCAGTATTTT.

The rearrangement links TRBV10-2 to TRBJ2-1, with 7 bases aligning to TRBD1. With V trimmed by 10 bases and J by 2 bases, 8 bases remained unmatched. The germline CDR1 and CDR2 sequences are WSHSY and SAAADI. The CDR3 length is 14 residues. CDR3 residues: CATAGGPTYNEQFF. The CDR3 nucleotides read TGCGCCACGGCAGGGGGTCCCACCTACAATGAGCAGTTCTTC.

The chain links TRBV12-3 or TRBV12-4 to TRBJ1-1, with D perhaps TRBD1 (5 bases). Trimming took 6 bases from V and 1 from J, leaving 12 bases between them. This CDR3 region has 14 residues. In DNA, the CDR3 is TGTGCCAGCAGGTTGGACACGTGGAACACTGAAGCTTTCTTT. Protein sequence: CASRLDTWNTEAFF.

The rearrangement links TRBV19 to TRBJ2-5; 10 bases line up with TRBD1. The CDR3 length is 17 residues. With V trimmed by 3 bases and J by 5 bases, 12 bases remained unmatched. Germline V gene lookup returns CDR1 LNHDA and CDR2 SQIVND (reference sequence). In nucleotides, the CDR3 is TGTGCCAGTAGTATGCTCAGTCGACAGGGGGCATGGGAGACCCAGTACTTC. It yields the protein CASSMLSRQGAWETQYF.